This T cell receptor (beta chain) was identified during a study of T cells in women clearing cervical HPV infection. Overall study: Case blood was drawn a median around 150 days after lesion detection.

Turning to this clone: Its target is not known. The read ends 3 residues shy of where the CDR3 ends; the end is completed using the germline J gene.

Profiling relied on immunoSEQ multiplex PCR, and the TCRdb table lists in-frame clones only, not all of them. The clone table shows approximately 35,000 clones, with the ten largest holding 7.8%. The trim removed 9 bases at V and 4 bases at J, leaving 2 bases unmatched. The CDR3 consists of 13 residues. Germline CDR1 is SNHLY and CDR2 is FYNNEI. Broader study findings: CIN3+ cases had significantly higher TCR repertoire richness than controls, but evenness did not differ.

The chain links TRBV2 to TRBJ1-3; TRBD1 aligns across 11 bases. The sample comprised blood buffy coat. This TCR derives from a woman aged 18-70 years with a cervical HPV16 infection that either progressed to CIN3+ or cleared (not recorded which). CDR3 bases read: TGTGCCAGACGGACAGGGGGCGGAAACACC. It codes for CARRTGGGNT. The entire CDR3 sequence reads CARRTGGGNTIYF.